A selection of T cell receptor beta chains follows, all from one sample in a study of regulatory T cells in long-lasting Graves disease. Each CDR3 protein is one row after TCRdb ran MiXCR on the multiplex PCR reads. The table shows approximately 470,000 distinct CDR3 sequences, with 15% to 20% occurring only once. These records were also assigned to another study, of T cells in Graves' hyperthyroidism and ophthalmopathy.

Sequenced here: peripheral blood mononuclear cells (PBMCs), sampled at new diagnosis, from a patient treated with antithyroid drugs. These receptors all stem from a man between 35 and 55 years old with Graves disease. Both conserved end residues are part of each CDR3. D genes are given only for firm matches. Rows give clone size only sometimes, using once, few, many, or a class for an expanded clone.

clone_size d_call j_call v_call cdr3_aa cdr3_nt
NA TRBD1 TRBJ1-6 TRBV15 CATSRDDRDQSPLHF TGTGCCACCAGCAGAGATGACAGGGATCAATCACCCCTCCACTTT
many NA TRBJ2-3 TRBV2 CASRRAGLDNTQYF TGTGCCAGCAGGCGGGCAGGGTTGGATAATACGCAGTATTTT
few NA TRBJ2-5 TRBV5-1 CASSLVRTPQETQYF TGCGCCAGCAGCTTGGTACGGACACCCCAAGAGACCCAGTACTTC
NA TRBD1 TRBJ2-7 TRBV28 CATKKRQGHEQYF TGTGCCACCAAAAAACGACAGGGCCACGAGCAGTACTTC
many TRBD2 TRBJ2-2 TRBV20-1 CSARDVVAGRTGELFF TGCAGTGCTAGAGATGTAGTAGCGGGAAGGACCGGGGAGCTGTTTTTT
many TRBD2 TRBJ2-7 TRBV20-1 CSAGTSGSSYEQYF TGCAGTGCTGGGACTAGCGGGAGCTCCTACGAGCAGTACTTC
NA TRBD1 TRBJ1-4 TRBV29-1 CSVGGTGEEKLFF TGCAGCGTTGGCGGGACAGGGGAGGAAAAACTGTTTTTT
many NA TRBJ2-3 TRBV5-4 CASSERTVRTDTQYF TGTGCCAGCAGTGAGAGGACCGTCCGCACAGATACGCAGTATTTT
many TRBD1 TRBJ1-2 TRBV20-1 CSAWDREEGGYTF TGCAGTGCTTGGGACAGGGAGGAGGGGGGCTACACCTTC
NA TRBD1 TRBJ1-2 TRBV7-3 CASSSQGDSVYGYTF TGTGCCAGCAGCTCGCAGGGGGATAGTGTCTATGGCTACACCTTC
many TRBD1 TRBJ1-2 TRBV30 CAWTGQGEYGYTF TGTGCCTGGACTGGACAGGGGGAATATGGCTACACCTTC
many NA TRBJ2-1 TRBV6-9 CASSYLGPHDYEQFF TGTGCCAGCAGTTACCTCGGACCCCACGACTATGAGCAGTTCTTC
NA NA TRBJ2-2 TRBV15 CATSIVGPGELFF TGTGCCACCAGCATCGTTGGGCCCGGGGAGCTGTTTTTT
NA NA TRBJ2-1 TRBV4-1 CASSPYGPGDEQFF TGCGCCAGCAGCCCTTATGGGCCGGGGGATGAGCAGTTCTTC
many NA TRBJ2-5 TRBV5-1 CASRQGGETQYF TGTGCCAGCAGGCAGGGGGGAGAGACCCAGTACTTC
many NA TRBJ2-1 TRBV28 CASSFGGDHEQFF TGTGCCAGCAGTTTCGGGGGAGACCATGAGCAGTTCTTC
few TRBD1 TRBJ2-6 TRBV19 CASRTGEAGANVLTF TGTGCCAGTAGGACAGGGGAAGCTGGGGCCAACGTCCTGACTTTC
many NA TRBJ2-7 TRBV27 CASSASGTVYEQYF TGTGCCAGCAGTGCCTCCGGGACTGTTTACGAGCAGTACTTC
many TRBD2 TRBJ2-7 TRBV6-5 CASSYSSYRQRLAGVYEQYF TGTGCCAGCAGTTATTCCTCATACAGACAGAGACTAGCGGGAGTATACGAGCAGTACTTC
NA NA TRBJ2-7 TRBV7-9 CASSFPSSRAYEQYF TGTGCCAGCAGCTTTCCATCTTCCCGCGCCTACGAGCAGTACTTC
NA NA TRBJ1-4 TRBV19 CASSRTVEEKLFF TGTGCCAGTAGTCGGACAGTCGAAGAAAAACTGTTTTTT
NA NA TRBJ1-3 TRBV7-9 CASSFPLLNSGNTIYF TGTGCCAGCAGCTTCCCTTTACTGAACTCTGGAAACACCATATATTTT
once NA TRBJ2-2 TRBV19 CASSFPGQKNTGELFF TGTGCCAGTAGTTTTCCGGGACAAAAGAACACCGGGGAGCTGTTTTTT
few NA TRBJ1-2 TRBV11-2 CASSPAGTTGGYTF TGTGCCAGCAGCCCTGCCGGGACCACAGGGGGCTACACCTTC
many TRBD2 TRBJ2-1 TRBV30 CAWSSPGLVFNEQFF TGTGCCTGGAGTTCACCGGGACTAGTGTTCAATGAGCAGTTCTTC
many TRBD1 TRBJ2-7 TRBV11-2 CASSKGDSYEQYF TGTGCCAGCAGCAAAGGGGACAGTTACGAGCAGTACTTC
NA TRBD1 TRBJ1-2 TRBV12-3/TRBV12-4 CASSTRTGGYGYTF TGTGCCAGCAGCACAAGGACAGGGGGCTATGGCTACACCTTC
NA NA TRBJ2-7 TRBV11-1 CASSYGQPGNEQYF TGTGCCAGCAGCTACGGACAGCCAGGGAATGAGCAGTACTTC
NA NA TRBJ2-3 TRBV7-2 CASSPSPNRARADTQYF TGTGCCAGCAGCCCCAGTCCGAACAGGGCCCGGGCAGATACGCAGTATTTT
NA NA TRBJ1-2 TRBV7-9 CASSQDRSGGGYTF TGTGCCAGCAGCCAAGACAGGTCCGGAGGTGGCTACACCTTC
few NA TRBJ2-7 TRBV28 CASSFPGAWEQYF TGTGCCAGCAGTTTTCCGGGGGCGTGGGAGCAGTACTTC
many NA TRBJ1-1 TRBV11-2 CASSETPRSTNTEAFF TGTGCCAGCAGCGAAACTCCCAGGTCCACGAACACTGAAGCTTTCTTT
NA TRBD1 TRBJ2-2 TRBV7-3 CASSLTGDRATGELFF TGTGCCAGCAGCTTAACGGGGGACAGGGCCACCGGGGAGCTGTTTTTT
many NA TRBJ2-4 TRBV3-1 CASSRGGVKNIQYF TGTGCCAGCAGCCGAGGGGGAGTCAAAAACATTCAGTACTTC
few TRBD2 TRBJ2-2 TRBV7-6 CASSSPGLAGTNTGELFF TGTGCCAGCAGCTCACCGGGACTAGCGGGAACGAACACCGGGGAGCTGTTTTTT
many NA TRBJ2-5 TRBV20-1 CSAGPWGSGQETQYF TGCAGTGCTGGCCCCTGGGGGAGTGGACAAGAGACCCAGTACTTC
many TRBD2 TRBJ2-1 TRBV20-1 CSASSQRGNNEQFF TGCAGTGCTAGTTCCCAGCGGGGGAACAATGAGCAGTTCTTC
NA NA TRBJ1-1 TRBV9 CASSASTTGGSTNTEAFF TGTGCCAGCAGCGCCAGTACAACGGGCGGATCGACGAACACTGAAGCTTTCTTT
many TRBD2 TRBJ2-3 TRBV7-9 CASSPRSGRATDTQYF TGTGCCAGCAGCCCTCGATCGGGGAGGGCCACAGATACGCAGTATTTT
NA NA TRBJ2-7 TRBV29-1 CSVFKSERFPSYEQYF TGCAGCGTCTTTAAAAGCGAGCGGTTCCCCTCCTACGAGCAGTACTTC
many NA TRBJ2-7 TRBV7-2 CASSLGATTYEQYF TGTGCCAGCAGCTTAGGGGCTACGACCTACGAGCAGTACTTC
NA NA TRBJ2-5 TRBV2 CASSEVWGDKETQYF TGTGCCAGCAGTGAAGTCTGGGGAGATAAAGAGACCCAGTACTTC
many NA TRBJ2-1 TRBV30 CAWSSRGEQFF TGTGCCTGGAGTTCACGGGGTGAGCAGTTCTTC
many NA TRBJ1-2 TRBV27 CASSPWGLPNYGYTF TGTGCCAGCAGTCCATGGGGCCTTCCTAACTATGGCTACACCTTC